These 24 T cell receptor beta chains came from one sample sequenced in a study of shared clonotypes between healthy human individuals. Naivety among CD8 cells was defined by CD45RO negativity and positive CCR7 selection, thereby excluding terminally differentiated effector memory CD45RA+ cells. Assay: immunoSEQ multiplex PCR; the TCRdb copy retains only in-frame clones and omits some. The repertoire holds 2 million to 2.5 million clones, with 85% to 95% as singletons. Source material: naive CD8+ T cells sorted from blood. These receptors originate from a man aged 18-30 years in good health.

The rearrangement links TRBV19 to TRBJ2-2, with 9 bases lining up with TRBD1. The V gene's germline CDR1 is LNHDA and CDR2 SQIVND (reference sequence). V shed 6 bases and J 4 bases; nucleotides not matched to a gene: 6. The CDR3 totals 15 residues. This CDR3 is CASRTTGGFTGELFF. DNA for the CDR3: TGTGCCAGTAGAACGACAGGGGGTTTCACCGGGGAGCTGTTTTTT.

This chain connects TRBV21-1 to TRBJ2-7; the DNA was not used to check the table's D call, TRBD1. TRBV21-1 counts as a pseudogene. This CDR3 comprises 13 residues. CDR3 region: CASGRDRRYEQYF. Here the CDR3 DNA reads TGTGCCAGCGGCCGGGACAGAAGATACGAGCAGTACTTC.

V is TRBV30 and J is TRBJ2-7; TRBD2 might be the D (6 bases). With 5 bases removed from V and 5 bases from J, the gap between germline ends came to 19 bases. Germline V gene data show CDR1 as GTSNPN and CDR2 as SVGIG (reference sequence). The CDR3 loop spans 14 amino acids. The CDR3 protein is CAWGYEGGMNEQYF. The CDR3, as DNA: TGTGCCTGGGGTTATGAGGGAGGCATGAACGAGCAGTACTTC.

The CDR3 region has the DNA TGTGCCAGCAGTTTATCTGGGACTAGCGGGATCGGCACAGATACGCAGTATTTT. It encodes CASSLSGTSGIGTDTQYF. This chain links TRBV27 with TRBJ2-3; 13 bases agree with TRBD2. The CDR3 has 18 residues. Germline V gene sequence: CDR1 MNHEY, CDR2 SMNVEV (reference sequence). The V and J ends lost 0 bases and 1 base, in that order; junction bases with no gene match: 4.

The J gene is TRBJ2-1, the V gene TRBV19, with 9 bases matching TRBD2. Germline-derived CDR1 and CDR2 are LNHDA and SQIVND (reference sequence). This CDR3 spans 13 amino acids. V was clipped by 5 bases and J by 12 bases; unmatched bases: 8. The chain's CDR3 is CASSGGLAGMQFF. The CDR3 DNA reads as TGTGCCAGTAGTGGCGGGCTAGCGGGAATGCAGTTCTTC.

The rearrangement joins TRBV28 to TRBJ2-7; 9 positions match TRBD2. The V gene's germline CDR1 is MDHEN and CDR2 SYDVKM. Losses at the gene ends were 3 bases for V and 2 bases for J; bases not matched to a gene: 8. This CDR3 contains 16 residues. The CDR3 here is CASSFHSGSQAYEQYF. The CDR3 bases are TGTGCCAGCAGTTTTCATAGCGGGAGCCAAGCCTACGAGCAGTACTTC.

Regarding this clone: Other DNA sequences in this sample translate to the same CDR3. This chain uses TRBV9 with TRBJ1-2; D possibly corresponds to TRBD1 (5 bases). The V end lost 2 bases, the J end lost 6 bases, and 8 bases lay between the germline ends. This CDR3 spans 12 amino acids. CDR1 and CDR2 from the germline V gene are SGDLS and YYNGEE. The CDR3: CASSVGGNGYTF. CDR3 in DNA: TGTGCCAGCAGCGTCGGGGGGAATGGCTACACCTTC. The complete variable domain, with remaining parts taken from reference TRBV9 and TRBJ1-2, reads DSGVTQTPKHLITATGQRVTLRCSPRSGDLSVYWYQQSLDQGLQFLIQYYNGEERAKGNILERFSAQQFPDLHSELNLSSLELGDSALYFCASSVGGNGYTFGSGTRLTVV.

This clone has only one observation. This rearrangement joins TRBV5-1 to TRBJ2-3, with D perhaps matching TRBD1 (6 bases). There are 16 residues in the CDR3. The germline V gene has CDR1 SGHRS and CDR2 YFSETQ. V shed 7 bases and J shed 3 bases, with 21 bases lying between them. CDR3 amino acids: CASHPTRDTSTDTQYF. The CDR3 nucleotides are TGCGCCAGCCATCCGACCCGGGACACTTCTACAGATACGCAGTATTTT.

The genes are TRBV18 and TRBJ1-6, with TRBD1 matching 7 bases. Germline CDR1 is KGHSH and CDR2 is LQKENI. The CDR3 length is 14 residues. Trimming removed 2 bases from V and 9 bases from J; junction bases left unmatched: 4. DNA for the CDR3: TGTGCCAGCTCACCAACGGACAGGCGTTCACCCCTCCACTTT. This translates into CASSPTDRRSPLHF.

This clone was recorded only once. The chain uses TRBV2 and TRBJ1-5; D is uncertain. The CDR3 runs to 16 residues. V was pared by 2 bases and J by 4 bases, with 15 bases between. Germline V gene sequence: CDR1 SNHLY, CDR2 FYNNEI. CDR3 sequence reads: CASSEWTAFENQPQHF. DNA of the CDR3: TGTGCCAGCAGTGAATGGACGGCGTTTGAAAATCAGCCCCAGCATTTT.

This rearrangement joins TRBV5-1 to TRBJ2-7; 9 nucleotides match TRBD1. The germline V gene encodes CDR1 SGHRS and CDR2 YFSETQ. The V and J ends lost 5 bases and 0 bases, in that order; junction bases with no gene match: 3. The CDR3 has 14 residues. Written as DNA, the CDR3 is TGCGCCAGCAGGTGGGACAGGGACTCCTACGAGCAGTACTTC. Translation: CASRWDRDSYEQYF.

This clone has just one count. The rearrangement joins TRBV27 to TRBJ2-7; 8 bases line up with TRBD1. J gave up 5 bases and V 5 bases, and 14 bases lay outside the gene matches. The CDR3 covers 16 residues. Germline V gene data show CDR1 as MNHEY and CDR2 as SMNVEV (reference sequence). In nucleotides, the CDR3 is TGTGCCAGCAGTCCTTGGACAGGGCCCATCCTCCACGAGCAGTACTTC. It encodes CASSPWTGPILHEQYF.

The V and J genes are TRBV7-9 and TRBJ2-5; D gene uncertain. The germline gives CDR1 SEHNR, CDR2 FQNEAQ (reference sequence). CDR3 length: 14 amino acids. Trimming cost V 2 bases and J 1 base, with 8 bases left between them. The CDR3 DNA reads TGTGCCAGCAGCTTACTTGAAGCCCAAGAGACCCAGTACTTC. It codes for CASSLLEAQETQYF. The full variable domain, rest sourced from reference TRBV7-9 and TRBJ2-5, is DTGVSQNPRHKITKRGQNVTFRCDPISEHNRLYWYRQTLGQGPEFLTYFQNEAQLEKSRLLSDRFSAERPKGSFSTLEIQRTEQGDSAMYLCASSLLEAQETQYFGPGTRLLVL.

The CDR3 here is CASSLLGDRVRPQHF. The DNA for the CDR3 is TGTGCCAGCAGTTTATTAGGGGACAGGGTGCGGCCCCAGCATTTT. The chain carries TRBV27 and TRBJ1-5; 9 nucleotides agree with TRBD1. CDR1 MNHEY and CDR2 SMNVEV come from the germline V gene (reference sequence). The CDR3 spans 15 residues. With 1 base clipped from V and 9 bases from J, the junction kept 7 bases outside the gene matches.

A note on this clone: Other DNA sequences in this specimen translate into the identical CDR3. V gene TRBV4-3 combines with J gene TRBJ2-1; 10 bases match TRBD2. Germline CDR1 LGHNA, CDR2 YSLEER. V lost 0 bases and J lost 4; bases outside the gene matches: 6. The CDR3 runs 17 residues. CDR3 residues: CASSQDPSGSSYNEQFF. The CDR3 DNA follows: TGCGCCAGCAGCCAAGATCCTAGCGGGAGTTCGTACAATGAGCAGTTCTTC.

This chain uses TRBV10-2 with TRBJ2-7, with TRBD1 matching over 11 bases. The CDR3 totals 15 residues. V was clipped by 2 bases and J by 5 bases; unmatched bases: 5. In germline, CDR1 is WSHSY, CDR2 SAAADI. The CDR3 DNA reads TGCGCCAGCAGTGAGCAGGACAGGGGGCTAGACGAGCAGTACTTC. Protein product: CASSEQDRGLDEQYF.

V is TRBV2 and J is TRBJ2-1, with 14 nucleotides matching TRBD2. The germline V gene has CDR1 SNHLY and CDR2 FYNNEI. V shed 3 bases and J 8 bases; nucleotides not matched to a gene: 6. The CDR3 length is 16 residues. For the CDR3, the DNA is TGTGCCAGCAGTGATCGGGGACTAGCGGGAGAAGATGAGCAGTTCTTC. It yields the protein CASSDRGLAGEDEQFF.

This chain uses TRBV27 with TRBJ2-5; the D gene could be TRBD1 or TRBD2 (5 bases each). The CDR3 has 13 residues. Trimming pared 8 bases from V and 3 bases from J, leaving 13 bases between. Per germline, CDR1 MNHEY and CDR2 SMNVEV (reference sequence). CDR3 amino acids: CASGGPHEETQYF. The CDR3, as DNA: TGTGCCAGCGGGGGACCACACGAAGAGACCCAGTACTTC.

The chain joins TRBV6-5 to TRBJ2-3; no definite D call. The germline V gene has CDR1 MNHEY and CDR2 SVGAGI. The CDR3 is 16 amino acids. Trimming stripped 3 bases from V and 2 bases from J, with 15 bases between. Here the CDR3 reads CASSYYSTPYTDTQYF. The CDR3 DNA sequence: TGTGCCAGCAGTTATTATTCGACACCATACACAGATACGCAGTATTTT.

V and J are TRBV6-1 and TRBJ1-1; 10 nucleotides match TRBD1. V gave up 8 bases and J gave up 4 bases; unmatched junction bases: 7. Germline CDR1 is MNHNS and CDR2 is SASEGT. The CDR3 covers 14 residues. The CDR3 DNA reads TGTGCCAGCGGGGGGACAGGGGTCACCACTGAAGCTTTCTTT. It yields the protein CASGGTGVTTEAFF.

The rearrangement joins TRBV5-4 to TRBJ2-1; D not certain. The germline V gene encodes CDR1 SGHNT and CDR2 YYREEE (reference sequence). V lost 2 bases and J 5 bases, leaving 5 bases between the germline ends. This CDR3 is built from 12 residues. Written as DNA, the CDR3 is TGTGCCAGCAGCTTTACAGACAATGAGCAGTTCTTC. It is translated as CASSFTDNEQFF.

The chain uses TRBV15 and TRBJ2-7, with 9 bases fitting TRBD1. The CDR3 totals 15 residues. CDR1 LNHNV and CDR2 YYDKDF come from the germline V gene (reference sequence). Losses at the gene ends were 4 bases for V and 3 bases for J; bases not matched to a gene: 7. DNA for the CDR3: TGTGCCACCAGCATCAACAGGGGGCCCGACTACGAGCAGTACTTC. It translates to CATSINRGPDYEQYF.

This chain links TRBV4-1 with TRBJ1-5; 8 bases align to TRBD1. The CDR3 has 13 residues. Germline-derived CDR1 and CDR2 are MGHRA and YSYEKL. The V segment lost 1 base and the J segment 9 bases; nucleotides outside the gene matches: 2. CDR3 amino acids: CASSQAGGPPQHF. In DNA, the CDR3 is TGCGCCAGCAGCCAAGCAGGGGGCCCGCCCCAGCATTTT.

The chain carries TRBV4-1 and TRBJ2-3; TRBD2 matches at 7 bases. The CDR3 is 14 amino acids. In germline, CDR1 is MGHRA, CDR2 YSYEKL. V gave up 6 bases and J gave up 3 bases; unmatched junction bases: 6. The CDR3, as DNA: TGCGCCAGCAGTCAGTGGGAGGGTACAGATACGCAGTATTTT. Translating gives CASSQWEGTDTQYF.